The present T cell receptor beta chain was sequenced within a study of regulatory T cells in long-lasting Graves disease. Time point in this sample: persistent/refractory GD, antithyroid drugs over 5 years with positive TRAb. Construction of the TCR library relied on RNA isolated from PBMCs. The EDTA tubes were filled with 7.5 to 9 milliliters of drawn peripheral blood. J gave up 4 bases and V 5 bases, and 13 bases lay outside the gene matches. Germline CDR1 reads SEHNR; CDR2 reads FQNEAQ (reference sequence). This CDR3 is 17 amino acids long. This clonotype was seen just once. Arm-PCR with iRepertoire HTBI primers amplified the CDR3 regions for these TCR beta libraries. Per the original data handling: Across samples, over 55 TRBV and 13 to 15 TRBJ segments were found. Using its own MiXCR run on the multiplex PCR reads, TCRdb lists one record per CDR3 protein. The V and J calls, along with clone size, are taken from TCRdb and not from the paper's own processing. The sample lists some 450,000 distinct CDR3 sequences, 20% to 25% occurring once.

This sequence originates from a female donor with Graves disease. Source: peripheral blood mononuclear cells (PBMCs), taken when the disease was refractory, from a patient treated with antithyroid drugs. The genes are TRBV7-9 and TRBJ2-5; the match to TRBD2 covers 10 bases. CDR3 bases: TGTGCCAGCAGCAATTCCGGCGGAGTAGCGGGAGGAGAGACCCAGTACTTC. Encoded protein: CASSNSGGVAGGETQYF.